This TCR beta chain originates from a study of neurological immune-mediated disorders. CDR3 length: 14 residues. Looked up from germline, CDR1 is WSHSY and CDR2 is SAAADI. V was clipped by 5 bases and J by 8 bases; unmatched bases: 10. As for the cDNA, it was generated by 5'RACE with 10-nucleotide random UMIs. TCRdb re-derived calls from the 5' RACE reads in MiXCR, one entry per CDR3 protein. The data contain under 50,000 distinct CDR3 sequences, about 26% of them singletons. This TCR came from a woman in her sixties or seventies in good health. The sequenced material came from PBMCs. The chain has TRBV10-2 and TRBJ1-2, with TRBD1 matching 8 bases. DNA for the CDR3: TGCGCCAGCAGTCCTGGACAGGGTTCGGGCGGCTACACCTTC. It is translated as CASSPGQGSGGYTF.